This paragraph covers one T cell receptor beta chain sequence. This record belongs to a study of blood T cell repertoires in COVID-19. Only in-frame clones appear in the TCRdb table, and some are missing; sequencing was by immunoSEQ multiplex PCR. The sample contains roughly 150,000 clones, 75% to 90% of which appear only once. Germline CDR1 LGHDT, CDR2 YNNKEL (reference sequence). V lost 1 base, J lost 4 bases, and 8 bases lay in between. The CDR3 extends over 13 amino acids. This receptor was identified in a man aged 70-80 years who had been exposed to COVID-19. The sample consisted of PBMCs or T cells enriched from blood (not recorded which). This chain connects TRBV3-1 (or the pseudogene TRBV3-2) to TRBJ2-7; no clear D. CDR3 bases: TGTGCCAGCAGCCAAGGTATGTTGTACGAGCAGTACTTC. It is translated as CASSQGMLYEQYF.